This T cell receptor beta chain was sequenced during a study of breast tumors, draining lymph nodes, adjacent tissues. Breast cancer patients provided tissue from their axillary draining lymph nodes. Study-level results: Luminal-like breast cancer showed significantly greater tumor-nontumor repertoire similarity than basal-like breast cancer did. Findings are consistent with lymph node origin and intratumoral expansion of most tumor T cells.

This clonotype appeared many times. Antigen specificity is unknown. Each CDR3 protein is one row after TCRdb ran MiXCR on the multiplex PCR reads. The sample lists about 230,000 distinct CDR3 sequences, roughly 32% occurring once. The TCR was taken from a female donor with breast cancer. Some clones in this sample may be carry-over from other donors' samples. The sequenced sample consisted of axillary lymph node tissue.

CDR3 coding DNA: TGTGCCAGCAGCTTAGGAAGCTCTGGGGCCAACGTCCTGACTTTC. Protein: CASSLGSSGANVLTF. The chain uses TRBV7-9 and TRBJ2-6; D unresolved. Per the germline V gene, CDR1 is SEHNR and CDR2 is FQNEAQ (reference sequence). This CDR3 contains 15 residues. V was cut by 1 base and J by 0 bases, with 4 bases left in between.